The following is a T cell receptor (beta chain) sequence with its context. Its antigen remains unidentified. Germline assignment: CDR1 GTSNPN and CDR2 SVGIG (reference sequence). The CDR3 covers 13 residues. Trimming cost V 4 bases and J 4 bases, with 13 bases left between them. As part of library construction, unique molecular identifiers were attached to individual cDNA molecules. TCRdb itself ran the 5' RACE reads through MiXCR, one entry per CDR3 protein. The table shows roughly 83,000 distinct CDR3 sequences, with roughly 10% occurring only once. This specimen comes from a study of early T cells in non-severe SARS-CoV-2 infection. Across the whole study: Sequenced material consisted of bulk RNA (from unsorted whole blood), and chains were unpaired. Findings of the study overall: The study's VDJdb matching favored anti-spike CD8 responses and missed private and CD4 specificities.

The source is an adult who was a healthcare worker with PCR-confirmed SARS-CoV-2 infection or an uninfected control (not recorded which). The chain recombines TRBV30 with TRBJ1-1; D not certain. The material was whole blood, obtained at baseline. The CDR3 is CAWKPTAGTEAFF. The CDR3 bases are TGTGCCTGGAAACCGACGGCCGGCACTGAAGCTTTCTTT.